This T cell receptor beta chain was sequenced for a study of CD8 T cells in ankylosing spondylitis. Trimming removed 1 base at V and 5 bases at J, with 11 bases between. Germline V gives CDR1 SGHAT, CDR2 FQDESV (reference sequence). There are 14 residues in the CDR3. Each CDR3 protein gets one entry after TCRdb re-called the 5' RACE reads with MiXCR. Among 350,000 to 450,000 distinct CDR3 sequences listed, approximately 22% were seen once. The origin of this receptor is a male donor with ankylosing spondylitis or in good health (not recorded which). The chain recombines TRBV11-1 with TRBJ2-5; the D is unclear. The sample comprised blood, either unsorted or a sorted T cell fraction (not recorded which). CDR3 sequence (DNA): TGTGCCAGCAGCTTAGGTCCTTCTGGGGAGACCCAGTACTTC. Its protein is CASSLGPSGETQYF.